This entry lists 26 T cell receptor beta chains sequenced from one sample in a study of CD8 T cells in ankylosing spondylitis. Findings of the study overall: Fewer than 10 highly homologous variants formed a TCR beta motif that appeared characteristic of ankylosing spondylitis blood.

One entry per CDR3 protein results from TCRdb running MiXCR on the 5' RACE reads. The sample holds about 480,000 distinct CDR3 sequences, 17% seen once. What these receptors recognize is not known. The specimen was blood, either unsorted or a sorted T cell fraction (not recorded which). These receptors all stem from a male donor with ankylosing spondylitis.

This clonotype has more than one count but fewer than ten. The chain recombines TRBV7-3 with TRBJ1-2, with D perhaps matching TRBD1 (5 bases). With 5 bases removed from V and 7 bases from J, the gap between germline ends came to 20 bases. The CDR3 consists of 15 residues. Germline V lookup: CDR1 SGHTA, CDR2 FQGTGA. CDR3 amino acids: CASSPDSGAGRGYTF. CDR3 DNA: TGTGCCAGCAGCCCAGACTCTGGGGCCGGACGTGGCTACACCTTC. The entire variable domain, with the rest obtained from reference TRBV7-3 and TRBJ1-2, is as follows: GAGVSQTPSNKVTEKGKYVELRCDPISGHTALYWYRQSLGQGPEFLIYFQGTGAADDSGLPNDRFFAVRPEGSVSTLKIQRTERGDSAVYLCASSPDSGAGRGYTFGSGTRLTVV.

This clonotype was observed a handful of times. This chain connects TRBV7-8 to TRBJ1-1, with TRBD1 identical over 9 bases. Germline V gene sequence: CDR1 SGHVS, CDR2 FQNEAQ. The ends lost 1 base at V and 2 bases at J; junction bases unmatched: 2. CDR3 size: 15 residues. The CDR3 here is CASSLGTGDNTEAFF. The CDR3 nucleotides read TGTGCCAGCAGCTTAGGGACAGGGGATAACACTGAAGCTTTCTTT.

CDR3 bases: TGCGCCAGCAGGGAGAAGGGGACAGGGGGCGAAAAACTGTTTTTT. Translation: CASREKGTGGEKLFF. The rearrangement links TRBV10-2 to TRBJ1-4; 12 nucleotides agree with TRBD1. The ends lost 6 bases at V and 8 bases at J; junction bases unmatched: 7. The CDR3 is 15 residues long. Germline CDR1 reads WSHSY; CDR2 reads SAAADI.

The J gene is TRBJ1-4, the V gene TRBV10-3; tentatively, D is TRBD1 (5 bases). V shed 0 bases and J shed 7 bases, with 15 bases lying between them. The CDR3 consists of 16 residues. The germline gives CDR1 ENHRY, CDR2 SYGVKD. This CDR3 reads CAISESSGTRGEKLFF. The DNA for the CDR3 is TGTGCCATCAGTGAGTCCTCCGGGACTCGGGGTGAAAAACTGTTTTTT.

The chain couples TRBV20-1 to TRBJ2-7, with D perhaps TRBD2 (6 bases). Germline CDR1 is DFQATT and CDR2 is SNEGSKA (reference sequence). V shed 6 bases and J shed 0 bases, with 15 bases lying between them. The CDR3 runs to 14 residues. CDR3 sequence (DNA): TGCAGTGCCAGGAGGGGACTGAACTCCTACGAGCAGTACTTC. Translated: CSARRGLNSYEQYF.

The V call is TRBV7-2, the J call TRBJ2-3, with 12 nucleotides matching TRBD2. After removal of 4 bases from V and 6 bases from J, the junction contained 2 bases not matched to a gene. Germline V gene lookup returns CDR1 SGHTA and CDR2 FQGNSA. There are 14 residues in the CDR3. For the CDR3, the DNA is TGTGCCAGCAGCTCTAGCGGGAGGGGGGATACGCAGTATTTT. Protein: CASSSSGRGDTQYF.

The CDR3, as DNA: TGCGCCAGCAGCTTATCGGGGGAAACTAACTATGGCTACACCTTC. Protein: CASSLSGETNYGYTF. V and J are TRBV5-1 and TRBJ1-2; possibly TRBD1 for D (5 bases). Germline V gives CDR1 SGHRS, CDR2 YFSETQ. This CDR3 region has 15 residues. Between the trimmed V and J ends, which lost 2 bases and 0 bases, there was a span of 11 bases.

V gene TRBV4-1 combines with J gene TRBJ1-3; D unresolved. Trimming pared 2 bases from V and 1 base from J, leaving 12 bases between. Germline V gives CDR1 MGHRA, CDR2 YSYEKL. The CDR3 runs 16 residues. This chain's CDR3 is CASSQSFEVSGNTIYF. In DNA, the CDR3 is TGCGCCAGCAGCCAAAGTTTTGAAGTTTCTGGAAACACCATATATTTT.

This clonotype has at least ten counts. The CDR3 here is CASSLAGAGGYQPQHF. CDR3 DNA: TGTGCCAGCAGTTTAGCAGGGGCAGGGGGTTATCAGCCCCAGCATTTT. The chain links TRBV12-3 or TRBV12-4 to TRBJ1-5, with 7 bases lining up with TRBD1. The length of the CDR3 is 16 residues. V was clipped by 0 bases and J by 5 bases; unmatched bases: 7.

This clonotype was counted only a few times. The chain combines TRBV5-8 with TRBJ1-1; D gene uncertain. The CDR3 contains 11 residues. The germline V gene has CDR1 SGHTS and CDR2 YDEGEE. Trimming cost V 4 bases and J 10 bases, with 11 bases left between them. DNA of the CDR3: TGTGCCAGCAGCCCCCTCCGATCAGCTTTCTTT. Its protein is CASSPLRSAFF.

This clonotype appeared a few times. The chain carries TRBV5-1 and TRBJ1-1; D gene unclear. The CDR3 contains 11 residues. Germline CDR1 reads SGHRS; CDR2 reads YFSETQ. Trimming took 4 bases from V and 7 from J, leaving 8 bases between them. This chain's CDR3 is CASSSGLEAFF. The CDR3 nucleotides are TGCGCCAGCAGCAGCGGACTTGAAGCTTTCTTT.

The V and J genes are TRBV29-1 and TRBJ2-7, with D possibly being TRBD2 (5 bases). This CDR3 is 11 amino acids long. Germline V lookup: CDR1 SQVTM, CDR2 ANQGSEA. The V gene lost 4 bases and the J gene lost 4 bases, with 8 bases spanning the gap. As DNA, the CDR3 is TGCAGCGTTGTGACTAAATACGAGCAGTACTTC. Translated, it gives CSVVTKYEQYF.

This clonotype was counted between two and nine times. The CDR3 loop is CASSPRSGRAYNEQFF. The CDR3 region has the DNA TGTGCCAGCAGCCCGCGAAGCGGGAGAGCCTACAATGAGCAGTTCTTC. The V and J genes are TRBV9 and TRBJ2-1; 8 bases map to TRBD2. Germline trimming cut 4 bases from V and 2 bases from J; bases unmatched to any gene: 8. This CDR3 comprises 16 residues. CDR1 and CDR2 from the germline V gene are SGDLS and YYNGEE.

Here the CDR3 DNA reads TGTGCCAGCAGTGAGGGATGGGGGCCCAATCAGCCCCAGCATTTT. Translation: CASSEGWGPNQPQHF. The genes are TRBV2 and TRBJ1-5, with TRBD1 as a possible D gene (6 bases). CDR1 is SNHLY and CDR2 is FYNNEI in the germline V gene. Trimming stripped 3 bases from V and 3 bases from J, with 12 bases between. CDR3 size: 15 residues.

This clonotype came up a few times. CDR3 sequence (DNA): TGTGCCAGCAGTTCATCTGGGGGCGCAGGTAGGGCTTTCTTT. Its translation is CASSSSGGAGRAFF. J is TRBJ1-1 and V is TRBV6-5, with D possibly matching TRBD1 (6 bases). V was pared by 4 bases and J by 11 bases, with 20 bases between. Germline V gene sequence: CDR1 MNHEY, CDR2 SVGAGI. This CDR3 has 14 amino acids.

This clonotype has just a few counts. The rearrangement joins TRBV7-3 to TRBJ2-3; D gene unclear. V shed 1 base and J shed 5 bases, with 7 bases lying between them. CDR1 is SGHTA, CDR2 FQGTGA, per germline. CDR3 length: 13 amino acids. The CDR3 DNA follows: TGTGCCAGCAGCTTAAATATGATAGATACGCAGTATTTT. Protein: CASSLNMIDTQYF.

The genes are TRBV3-1 and TRBJ2-7, with D possibly matching TRBD2 (5 bases). V dropped 0 bases and J dropped 4 bases, with 13 bases sitting between them. Germline V gene sequence: CDR1 LGHDT, CDR2 YNNKEL (reference sequence). The CDR3 has 15 amino acids. CDR3 sequence (DNA): TGTGCCAGCAGCCAAGATTCCCGGGGTAGGTACGAGCAGTACTTC. Translation: CASSQDSRGRYEQYF.

This clonotype showed up many times. This sequence joins TRBV10-3 and TRBJ2-1, with TRBD2 matching over 9 bases. The CDR3 spans 14 residues. V shed 5 bases and J 6 bases; nucleotides not matched to a gene: 5. Germline CDR1 and CDR2: ENHRY and SYGVKD. CDR3 sequence: CAISPGLAGNEQFF. The CDR3 DNA sequence: TGTGCCATCAGTCCGGGACTAGCAGGCAATGAGCAGTTCTTC.

This clonotype was seen repeatedly, ten times or more. The chain has TRBV12-3 or TRBV12-4 and TRBJ2-3; 8 positions match TRBD2. The ends lost 6 bases at V and 6 bases at J; junction bases unmatched: 11. The CDR3 is 15 amino acids. CDR3 residues: CASRPGGGQLDTQYF. In nucleotides, the CDR3 is TGTGCCAGCAGACCCGGGGGGGGGCAGTTGGATACGCAGTATTTT.

The chain couples TRBV2 to TRBJ2-3; weak D call: TRBD2 (6 bases). The germline V gene has CDR1 SNHLY and CDR2 FYNNEI. Trimming took off 0 bases at V and 6 bases at J, with 13 bases between the two ends. CDR3 length: 15 residues. The CDR3 loop reads CASSEAHGRTDTQYF. The CDR3 DNA follows: TGTGCCAGCAGTGAAGCGCATGGGAGGACCGATACGCAGTATTTT. The whole variable domain, filled in from reference TRBV2 and TRBJ2-3, reads EPEVTQTPSHQVTQMGQEVILRCVPISNHLYFYWYRQILGQKVEFLVSFYNNEISEKSEIFDDQFSVERPDGSNFTLKIRSTKLEDSAMYFCASSEAHGRTDTQYFGPGTRLTVL.

The chain joins TRBV9 to TRBJ2-1; D possibly corresponds to TRBD1 (7 bases). In germline, CDR1 is SGDLS, CDR2 YYNGEE. V dropped 0 bases and J dropped 3 bases, with 10 bases sitting between them. The CDR3 loop spans 15 amino acids. CDR3 coding DNA: TGTGCCAGCAGCGTAGGGCAGGGGGGCTACAATGAGCAGTTCTTC. Its translation: CASSVGQGGYNEQFF.

The genes are TRBV6-1 and TRBJ2-5; no definite D call. Germline values: CDR1 MNHNS, CDR2 SASEGT. Trimming removed 6 bases at V and 5 bases at J, with 16 bases between. This CDR3 contains 14 residues. CDR3 nucleotides: TGTGCCAGCAGCGTCCGTCACTCCCAGGAGACCCAGTACTTC. Its protein product is CASSVRHSQETQYF.

This clonotype has a handful of counts. This chain's CDR3 is CASSEPGLAGLGTQYF. Written as DNA, the CDR3 is TGTGCCAGCAGTGAACCGGGACTAGCGGGATTGGGGACCCAGTACTTC. The V call is TRBV28, the J call TRBJ2-5; TRBD2 matches 13 bases. CDR1 is MDHEN and CDR2 is SYDVKM in the germline V gene. The CDR3 has 16 amino acids. The V gene end was trimmed by 5 bases and the J gene end by 7 bases; junction bases not matched to a gene: 10.

This clonotype has only a few counts. The CDR3 DNA follows: TGTGCCATCAGTGAGGGCAATCAGCCCCAGCATTTT. It translates to CAISEGNQPQHF. The chain carries TRBV10-3 and TRBJ1-5; D uncertain. The germline CDR1 and CDR2 sequences are ENHRY and SYGVKD. The V gene lost 2 bases and the J gene lost 2 bases, with 1 base spanning the gap. CDR3 size: 12 residues.

This clonotype was observed a few times. The genes are TRBV2 and TRBJ2-3, with TRBD2 identical over 8 bases. The CDR3 has 16 amino acids. Germline V lookup: CDR1 SNHLY, CDR2 FYNNEI. Germline trimming cut 10 bases from V and 0 bases from J; bases unmatched to any gene: 12. This CDR3 is CATTQSGGTSTDTQYF. The CDR3 DNA sequence: TGTGCCACCACCCAGAGCGGGGGCACTAGCACAGATACGCAGTATTTT.

The table lists this clonotype with a count of one. This chain connects TRBV12-3 or TRBV12-4 to TRBJ2-1; D is unclear. This CDR3 is built from 13 residues. V shed 3 bases and J shed 9 bases, with 12 bases lying between them. For the CDR3, the DNA is TGTGCCAGCAGTTTCGTTGGCGTCAGTGAGCAGTTCTTC. It encodes CASSFVGVSEQFF.